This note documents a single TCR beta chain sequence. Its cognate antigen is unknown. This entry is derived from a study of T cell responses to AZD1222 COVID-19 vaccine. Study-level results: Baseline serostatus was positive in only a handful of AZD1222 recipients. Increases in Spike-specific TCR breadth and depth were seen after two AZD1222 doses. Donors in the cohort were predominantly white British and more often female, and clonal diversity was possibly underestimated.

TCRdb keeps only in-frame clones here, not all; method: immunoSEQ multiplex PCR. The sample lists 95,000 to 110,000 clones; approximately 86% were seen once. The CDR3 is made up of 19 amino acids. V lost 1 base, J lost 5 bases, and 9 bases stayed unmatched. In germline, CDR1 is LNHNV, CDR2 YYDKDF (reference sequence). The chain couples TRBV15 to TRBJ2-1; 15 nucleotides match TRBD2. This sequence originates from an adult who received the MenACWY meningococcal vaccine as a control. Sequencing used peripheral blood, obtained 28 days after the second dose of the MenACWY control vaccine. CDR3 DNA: TGTGCCACCAGCAGAGCCCGGACTAGCGGGGGGGCCAGGAACAATGAGCAGTTCTTC. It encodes CATSRARTSGGARNNEQFF.